Below, 32 T cell receptor beta chains from the same sample are listed, as sequenced in a study of CD8+CD57+ T cells in acquired aplastic anemia. Genomic DNA was employed as the template in profiling TCR beta VDJ and CDR3. TCRdb reanalysed the reads using MiXCR and keeps one entry per CDR3 protein. The table lists 400,000 to 500,000 distinct CDR3 sequences, around 72% of them singletons. Source material: sorted CD4+, CD8+, or CD8+CD57+ T cells (not recorded which) from PBMCs. These receptors came from a human donor in good health, serving as a control.

The genes are TRBV6-1 and TRBJ2-7; no clear D gene. Between the trimmed V and J ends, which lost 8 bases and 1 base, there was a span of 9 bases. Germline CDR1 MNHNS, CDR2 SASEGT. The CDR3 sequence is 12 residues long. DNA of the CDR3: TGTGCCAGCTCACAGCTGTCCTACGAGCAGTACTTC. As protein: CASSQLSYEQYF.

With regard to this clonotype: Without the conserved terminal phenylalanine or tryptophan, this CDR3 likely stems from a read error. The limits of the CDR3 on the DNA are not certain, so only TCRdb's listed CDR3 is given. The chain uses TRBV7-3 and TRBJ2-7; TRBD1, as called in the table, went unchecked against the DNA. The CDR3 has 13 amino acids, counting both end residues. Germline V gives CDR1 SGHTA, CDR2 FQGTGA. The CDR3 reads CASSFHGGSDGYT.

The chain couples TRBV5-1 to TRBJ1-6; D is uncertain. Per the germline V gene, CDR1 is SGHRS and CDR2 is YFSETQ. The CDR3 consists of 15 residues. Trimming stripped 3 bases from V and 10 bases from J, with 17 bases between. CDR3 residues: CASSSEGFEDSPLHF. The CDR3 nucleotides are TGCGCCAGCAGCTCGGAGGGCTTCGAGGACTCACCCCTCCACTTT.

The gene calls are TRBV9 and TRBJ1-5; TRBD1 is a possible D gene (5 bases). Trimming took off 1 base at V and 12 bases at J, with 14 bases between the two ends. The CDR3 is made up of 13 amino acids. Germline CDR1 reads SGDLS; CDR2 reads YYNGEE. CDR3 protein: CASSVQGLDHQHF. CDR3 coding DNA: TGTGCCAGCAGCGTACAGGGACTAGACCACCAGCATTTT.

The chain is built from TRBV9 and TRBJ1-4; perhaps TRBD1 as D (5 bases). With 0 bases removed from V and 1 base from J, the gap between germline ends came to 7 bases. Germline CDR1 reads SGDLS; CDR2 reads YYNGEE. The CDR3 is 15 residues long. CDR3 loop: CASSVVGGTNEKLFF. CDR3 nucleotides: TGTGCCAGCAGCGTAGTTGGGGGAACTAATGAAAAACTGTTTTTT.

This chain links TRBV12-5 with TRBJ2-3, with TRBD2 as a possible D gene (6 bases). Germline CDR1 LGHNT, CDR2 FRNRAP. This CDR3 comprises 14 residues. The CDR3 nucleotides read TGTGCCAGCACCCTACTTTTGGGGGGAGATACGCAGTATTTT. This encodes CASTLLLGGDTQYF.

The rearrangement uses TRBV20-1 and TRBJ2-3; tentatively, D is TRBD1 or TRBD2 (6 bases each). The germline gives CDR1 DFQATT, CDR2 SNEGSKA (reference sequence). The germline V and J ends were trimmed by 0 bases and 8 bases, with 9 bases remaining between them. The length of the CDR3 is 12 residues. The CDR3 DNA reads TGCAGTGCTAGAGACTGGGGGGCTACGCAGTATTTT. Its translation is CSARDWGATQYF.

This chain links TRBV25-1 with TRBJ1-6; 9 positions match TRBD1. V lost 5 bases, J lost 7 bases, and 12 bases stayed unmatched. The V gene's germline CDR1 is MGHDK and CDR2 SYGVNS. The CDR3 contains 17 residues. This CDR3 is CASSWGTGKIKNSPLHF. The CDR3 DNA sequence: TGTGCCAGCAGTTGGGGGACAGGGAAAATTAAAAATTCACCCCTCCACTTT. The whole variable domain, remainder taken from reference TRBV25-1 and TRBJ1-6, is EADIYQTPRYLVIGTGKKITLECSQTMGHDKMYWYQQDPGMELHLIHYSYGVNSTEKGDLSSESTVSRIRTEHFPLTLESARPSHTSQYLCASSWGTGKIKNSPLHFGNGTRLTVT.

This clonotype was observed many times. J is TRBJ1-2 and V is TRBV9, with a weak D call TRBD1 (6 bases). The germline CDR1 and CDR2 sequences are SGDLS and YYNGEE. The ends were cut back, 4 bases at V and 4 bases at J, with 17 bases in the middle. CDR3 length: 15 amino acids. The CDR3 sequence is CASSTGGAQGYGYTF. The CDR3 nucleotides read TGTGCCAGCAGCACCGGGGGGGCTCAAGGCTATGGCTACACCTTC.

Concerning this clonotype: Lacking the conserved final phenylalanine or tryptophan, this CDR3 likely reflects a read error. The DNA is omitted, as the CDR3 cannot be located on it reliably, and the CDR3 follows TCRdb's listing. The V and J genes are TRBV2 and TRBJ1-6; the table names TRBD1, a call not compared with the DNA. The CDR3 sequence runs 14 residues, both termini included. Germline CDR1 is SNHLY and CDR2 is FYNNEI. The CDR3 here is CASSLGAANAPHYL.

In regard to this clonotype: The junction departs from germline at one end; a sequencing error may be responsible. The gene calls are TRBV7-2 and TRBJ1-5, with D possibly being TRBD1 (6 bases). Germline CDR1 is SGHTA and CDR2 is FQGNSA. The CDR3 consists of 16 residues. The CDR3 protein is CASSQESRGRNQPQHF. The CDR3 DNA is TGCGCCAGCAGCCAAGAATCCAGGGGAAGAAATCAGCCCCAGCATTTT.

The V call is TRBV5-1, the J call TRBJ2-3, with D perhaps matching TRBD2 (6 bases). This CDR3 contains 16 residues. Trimming removed 3 bases at V and 11 bases at J, with 25 bases between. Germline-derived CDR1 and CDR2 are SGHRS and YFSETQ. The CDR3 DNA follows: TGCGCCAGCAGCTCGGAACCGGGACTCCTTGGGGATGAGCAGTATTTT. Translated, it gives CASSSEPGLLGDEQYF.

The chain recombines TRBV20-1 with TRBJ1-2; the D is unclear. Germline V CDR1 and CDR2: DFQATT, SNEGSKA (reference sequence). The length of the CDR3 is 14 residues. V was cut by 0 bases and J by 6 bases, with 14 bases left in between. CDR3 nucleotide sequence: TGCAGTGCTAGAGAGGGTGCAACCACTGATGGCTACACCTTC. It encodes CSAREGATTDGYTF.

Comments on this clonotype: The conserved phenylalanine or tryptophan is not found at the CDR3 terminus, so this likely reflects a read error. It is unclear where the CDR3 begins or ends on the DNA, so no DNA is shown, and the CDR3 is as TCRdb lists it. V usage is TRBV9 and J usage is TRBJ1-1; the table's D call of TRBD1 was not tested on the DNA. The length of the CDR3 is 12 amino acids, counting both ends. Germline CDR1 is SGDLS and CDR2 is YYNGEE. The CDR3: CASRNLDSPGVY.

Concerning this clonotype itself: At one end the junction does not follow the germline gene, possibly because of a read error. This chain joins TRBV7-9 and TRBJ1-2; D is ambiguous. This CDR3 contains 13 residues. CDR1 and CDR2 from the germline V gene are SEHNR and FQNEAQ (reference sequence). CDR3 loop: CASSLRRFYGYNF. The CDR3 DNA reads as TGTGCCAGCAGCCTCCGCCGGTTCTATGGCTACAACTTC.

A single count supports this clonotype. The CDR3 carries no conserved terminal phenylalanine or tryptophan, so it likely arises from a read error. The DNA is left out, because the CDR3 cannot be placed on it with certainty; the CDR3 is given as TCRdb lists it. The chain joins TRBV20-1 to TRBJ2-7; TRBD2 was called by the table and not checked on the DNA. From its first to its last residue, the CDR3 has 10 amino acids. Germline CDR1 reads DFQATT; CDR2 reads SNEGSKA (reference sequence). CDR3 sequence reads: CSARALSPQI.

J is TRBJ2-7 and V is TRBV15, with D possibly matching TRBD1 (5 bases). The germline V and J ends were trimmed by 6 bases and 5 bases, with 17 bases remaining between them. Germline V gene data show CDR1 as LNHNV and CDR2 as YYDKDF (reference sequence). The length of the CDR3 is 14 residues. CDR3 DNA: TGTGCCACCAGGAACGTCAGGGCGCAAAACGAGCAGTACTTC. Residues: CATRNVRAQNEQYF.

The chain has TRBV19 and TRBJ1-4; D unclear. The J call could be wrong; TRBJ1-5 is a better fit for the DNA end. Germline-derived CDR1 and CDR2 are LNHDA and SQIVND (reference sequence). CDR3 length: 15 residues. CDR3 region: CASSKRTGNNQPQHF. CDR3 in DNA: TGTGCCAGTAGTAAAAGGACCGGGAACAATCAGCCCCAGCATTTT.

This clonotype was found once. This chain connects TRBV7-9 to TRBJ2-3; D may be TRBD1 or TRBD2 (5 bases each). This CDR3 contains 15 residues. Germline CDR1 and CDR2: SEHNR and FQNEAQ (reference sequence). V was clipped by 1 base and J by 11 bases, with 19 bases between them. Here the CDR3 reads CASSLGGDGTYEQYF. CDR3 coding DNA: TGTGCCAGCAGCTTAGGAGGGGACGGAACCTACGAGCAGTATTTT.

With regard to this clonotype: Relative to the germline gene, one junction end is altered; a read error may explain this. The chain carries TRBV7-3 and TRBJ2-7, with 10 positions matching TRBD1. The CDR3 sequence is 14 residues long. CDR1 and CDR2 from the germline V gene are SGHTA and FQGTGA. CDR3 coding DNA: TGCGCCAGCAGCGAAGGACAGGGGGGCTACAAGCAGTACTTC. It specifies CASSEGQGGYKQYF.

This clonotype has a single count. In this CDR3 the conserved last residue, phenylalanine or tryptophan, is missing, so a read error is likely. The DNA is omitted, as the CDR3 cannot be located on it reliably, and the CDR3 follows TCRdb's listing. This sequence joins TRBV9 and TRBJ1-3; the tabulated D call, TRBD1, remains unverified against the DNA. The CDR3 comprises 11 residues, both ends counted. Germline CDR1 SGDLS, CDR2 YYNGEE. The CDR3 here is CASSVRGDSNT.

The chain carries TRBV7-3 and TRBJ2-7; D uncertain. The V and J ends lost 5 bases and 5 bases respectively, with 16 bases between them. The CDR3 loop spans 14 amino acids. Looked up from germline, CDR1 is SGHTA and CDR2 is FQGTGA. The CDR3 sequence is CASSPTGGSHEQYF. CDR3 nucleotides: TGTGCCAGCAGCCCGACCGGCGGATCACACGAGCAGTACTTC.

Notes on this clonotype: At one of its ends the junction is not consistent with the germline gene, which may arise from a read error. V gene TRBV29-1 combines with J gene TRBJ1-2; possible D gene TRBD1, 5 bases. The CDR3 sequence is 14 residues long. CDR1 and CDR2 from the germline V gene are SQVTM and ANQGSEA. CDR3 nucleotides: TGCAGCGTTAATAGGGAAGAGGGGAACTATGGGCAGTCCTTT. Translation gives CSVNREEGNYGQSF.

In the case of this clonotype: Germline is not matched at one junction end, which may reflect a read error. The chain employs TRBV7-7 and TRBJ2-7; D gene unclear. The J call is uncertain, as TRBJ2-1 better fits the DNA end. CDR1 is SSHAT and CDR2 is FNYEAQ in the germline V gene (reference sequence). This CDR3 contains 14 residues. CDR3 in DNA: TGTGCTAGCAGCTTCGAGACAAGCCCGTCCGAGCAGTTCTTC. Encoded protein: CASSFETSPSEQFF.

As regards this clonotype: The junction differs from germline at one of its ends, possibly a read error. The V gene is TRBV20-1, the J gene TRBJ1-5, with TRBD1 as a possible D gene (5 bases). Looked up from germline, CDR1 is DFQATT and CDR2 is SNEGSKA (reference sequence). This CDR3 has 14 amino acids. In DNA form, the CDR3 reads TGCAGTGCCCATGCTGGCAGGGCAGATCAGTCCCAACATTTT. This codes for CSAHAGRADQSQHF.

The table lists this clonotype with many counts. This chain links TRBV29-1 with TRBJ1-5, with TRBD1 as a possible D gene (5 bases). Germline V gene lookup returns CDR1 SQVTM and CDR2 ANQGSEA. The V gene lost 0 bases and the J gene lost 9 bases, with 12 bases spanning the gap. CDR3 length equals 13 residues. For the CDR3, the DNA is TGCAGCGTTGAAGATCCGCTTGGGGGGCCCCAGCATTTT. Amino acid sequence: CSVEDPLGGPQHF.

J is TRBJ2-5 and V is TRBV24-1; D is uncertain. The V and J ends lost 11 bases and 7 bases respectively, with 16 bases between them. From germline, CDR1 is KGHDR and CDR2 SFDVKD. The CDR3 extends over 12 amino acids. The CDR3 protein is CASSMRDTTQYF. The CDR3 DNA follows: TGTGCCAGTAGTATGCGAGACACGACCCAGTACTTC.

This clonotype has a single count. Germline is not matched at one junction end, which may reflect a read error. The genes are TRBV5-1 and TRBJ2-7; D not certain. Germline lookup yields CDR1 SGHRS and CDR2 YFSETQ. The CDR3 consists of 14 residues. The CDR3 coding sequence is TGTGCCAGCAGCGTGAGAAGGTGCTCCCACGAGCAGTACTTC. This gives the protein CASSVRRCSHEQYF.

The V call is TRBV6-9, the J call TRBJ2-7; TRBD1 aligns across 7 bases. The germline CDR1 and CDR2 sequences are MNHGY and SVAAGI. This CDR3 is 13 amino acids long. Trimming cost V 5 bases and J 9 bases; bases outside gene matches: 10. The CDR3 region is CASSHGQAFRQYF. The CDR3 coding sequence is TGTGCCAGCAGTCACGGACAGGCCTTTCGGCAGTACTTC.

J is TRBJ1-6 and V is TRBV20-1; D gene unclear. Germline CDR1 DFQATT, CDR2 SNEGSKA (reference sequence). Trimming took 0 bases from V and 9 from J, leaving 15 bases between them. The CDR3 runs to 15 residues. The CDR3 region has the DNA TGCAGTGCTAGAGATTCAGGAAAACAACTTTCACCCCTCCACTTT. This gives the protein CSARDSGKQLSPLHF.

The genes are TRBV15 and TRBJ2-3; no reliable D call. The CDR3 consists of 12 residues. Germline-derived CDR1 and CDR2 are LNHNV and YYDKDF (reference sequence). Trimming took 4 bases from V and 5 from J, leaving 7 bases between them. The CDR3 region has the DNA TGTGCCACCAGCATTGATAGAGATACGCAGTATTTT. It is translated as CATSIDRDTQYF. Together with reference TRBV15 and TRBJ2-3, the CDR3 gives the full variable domain: DAMVIQNPRYQVTQFGKPVTLSCSQTLNHNVMYWYQQKSSQAPKLLFHYYDKDFNNEADTPDNFQSRRPNTSFCFLDIRSPGLGDTAMYLCATSIDRDTQYFGPGTRLTVL.

The rearrangement joins TRBV6-5 to TRBJ2-6; perhaps D is TRBD1 or TRBD2 (6 bases each). The CDR3 sequence is 16 residues long. From germline, CDR1 is MNHEY and CDR2 SVGAGI. V lost 10 bases to trimming and J lost 1 base, with 17 bases between them. The CDR3 sequence: CANRRGTPSGANVLTF. CDR3 bases: TGTGCCAACAGGAGGGGGACTCCGTCTGGGGCCAACGTCCTGACTTTC.